The rows below give T cell receptor beta chains drawn from one sample of a study of T cell repertoires in cytomegalovirus infection. The antigens of these receptors remain unknown. A single record per CDR3 protein comes from TCRdb applying MiXCR to the reads. The table records 550,000 to 700,000 distinct CDR3 sequences, roughly 42% of them present only once. Here the sequenced sample was cultured PBMCs, taken from culture after CMV antigen stimulation. Receptors were obtained from a human donor in good health (CMV status not recorded). Some clones in this sample may be carry-over from other donors' samples. CDR3s include the opening cysteine and the closing phenylalanine or tryptophan. Fields, in order: clone size, J gene, V gene, D gene, CDR3 DNA, CDR3 protein. The D gene is left open where the match is weak. The size field is filled for only some rows; it gives once, few, many or a size class.

clone size: NA; J gene: TRBJ2-3; V gene: TRBV19; D gene: TRBD2; CDR3 DNA: TGTGCCAGTAGTCTACTACTAGCGGGGGGAAAAGATACGCAGTATTTT; CDR3 protein: CASSLLLAGGKDTQYF
clone size: few; J gene: TRBJ2-1; V gene: TRBV6-6; D gene: NA; CDR3 DNA: TGTGCCAGCAGTTTTGAGGGGGCCTACAATGAGCAGTTCTTC; CDR3 protein: CASSFEGAYNEQFF
clone size: few; J gene: TRBJ2-1; V gene: TRBV7-2; D gene: TRBD1; CDR3 DNA: TGTGCCAGCAGCCCTCGACAGGGGGAAGCGGATGAGCAGTTCTTC; CDR3 protein: CASSPRQGEADEQFF
clone size: few; J gene: TRBJ2-4; V gene: TRBV6-6; D gene: TRBD1; CDR3 DNA: TGTGCCAGCAGTTACGCGACAGGGGGGCCCCAAAACATTCAGTACTTC; CDR3 protein: CASSYATGGPQNIQYF
clone size: NA; J gene: TRBJ1-2; V gene: TRBV6-1; D gene: TRBD1; CDR3 DNA: TGTGCCAGCAGCCGGGACAGAAAAAACTATGGCTACACCTTC; CDR3 protein: CASSRDRKNYGYTF
clone size: once; J gene: TRBJ2-2; V gene: TRBV4-1; D gene: TRBD1; CDR3 DNA: TGTGCCAGCAGCCAACGGGACAGATACGACACCGGGGAGCTGTTTTTT; CDR3 protein: CASSQRDRYDTGELFF
clone size: NA; J gene: TRBJ1-4; V gene: TRBV19; D gene: NA; CDR3 DNA: TGTGCCAGTAGTGAGCAGGGGTTTTGGGAAAAACTGTTTTTT; CDR3 protein: CASSEQGFWEKLFF
clone size: few; J gene: TRBJ1-2; V gene: TRBV29-1; D gene: TRBD1; CDR3 DNA: TGCAGCGTTGAAGGGGGACAGGGACTGGTGGCTAACTATGGCTACACCTTC; CDR3 protein: CSVEGGQGLVANYGYTF
clone size: NA; J gene: TRBJ2-7; V gene: TRBV19; D gene: TRBD2; CDR3 DNA: TGTGCCAGTAGTCCCGAGCGGGAGGGCCTCTACGAGCAGTACTTC; CDR3 protein: CASSPEREGLYEQYF
clone size: NA; J gene: TRBJ1-1; V gene: TRBV29-1; D gene: NA; CDR3 DNA: TGCAGCGTTGAAAGACAGTCGAACACTGAAGCTTTCTTT; CDR3 protein: CSVERQSNTEAFF
clone size: NA; J gene: TRBJ2-7; V gene: TRBV7-9; D gene: NA; CDR3 DNA: TGTGCCAGCAGCCGATCGACAGGAGGGGAGGAGCAGTACTTC; CDR3 protein: CASSRSTGGEEQYF
clone size: NA; J gene: TRBJ2-1; V gene: TRBV20-1; D gene: NA; CDR3 DNA: TGCAGTGCTACCAACATAGCCCTCCACAATGAGCAGTTCTTC; CDR3 protein: CSATNIALHNEQFF
clone size: few; J gene: TRBJ2-7; V gene: TRBV10-3; D gene: NA; CDR3 DNA: TGTGCCATCAGTGAGTCTCCCCTAAAACCGAGATACTACGAGCAGTACTTC; CDR3 protein: CAISESPLKPRYYEQYF
clone size: few; J gene: TRBJ1-5; V gene: TRBV6-5; D gene: NA; CDR3 DNA: TGTGCCAGCAGTTACTCAGGGGACGGGTATCAGCCCCAGCATTTT; CDR3 protein: CASSYSGDGYQPQHF
clone size: NA; J gene: TRBJ2-5; V gene: TRBV6-2/TRBV6-3; D gene: NA; CDR3 DNA: TGTGCCAGCAGTCCCAACCACTACAAATTGAGGGAGACCCAGTACTTC; CDR3 protein: CASSPNHYKLRETQYF
clone size: NA; J gene: TRBJ2-5; V gene: TRBV7-6; D gene: NA; CDR3 DNA: TGTGCCAGCAGCTTAACGTATAGCCAAGAGACCCAGTACTTC; CDR3 protein: CASSLTYSQETQYF
clone size: NA; J gene: TRBJ1-6; V gene: TRBV15; D gene: NA; CDR3 DNA: TGTGCCACCAGCAGAGATCGATTGGACTGGAATTCACCCCTCCACTTT; CDR3 protein: CATSRDRLDWNSPLHF
clone size: NA; J gene: TRBJ2-7; V gene: TRBV7-9; D gene: TRBD1; CDR3 DNA: TGTGCCAGCAGCTTCCGGGACAGCCCCTACGAGCAGTACTTC; CDR3 protein: CASSFRDSPYEQYF
clone size: few; J gene: TRBJ2-7; V gene: TRBV2; D gene: NA; CDR3 DNA: TGTGCCAGCAGTCCAAGGGGCCGGGGGAGCGAGCAGTACTTC; CDR3 protein: CASSPRGRGSEQYF
clone size: NA; J gene: TRBJ1-2; V gene: TRBV27; D gene: NA; CDR3 DNA: TGTGCCAGCAGTTTGGTCGCCGGACAGATTTATGGCTACACCTTC; CDR3 protein: CASSLVAGQIYGYTF
clone size: few; J gene: TRBJ2-2; V gene: TRBV7-9; D gene: NA; CDR3 DNA: TGTGCCAGCAGCTTCCTTGGAACTAGTCGTGGCGGGGAGCTGTTTTTT; CDR3 protein: CASSFLGTSRGGELFF
clone size: NA; J gene: TRBJ1-2; V gene: TRBV12-3/TRBV12-4; D gene: TRBD1; CDR3 DNA: TGTGCCAGCAGTTTTTGGAGGGGGCGTATCTCTAACTATGGCTACACCTTC; CDR3 protein: CASSFWRGRISNYGYTF
clone size: NA; J gene: TRBJ2-3; V gene: TRBV4-2; D gene: TRBD2; CDR3 DNA: TGTGCCAGCAGCCGGAGACTAGCGGGGGGGCCAGGTACGCAGTATTTT; CDR3 protein: CASSRRLAGGPGTQYF